This T cell receptor (beta chain) is drawn from a study of chemoradiotherapy in HPV16-positive cancers. With respect to this clone: The antigen remains undetermined.

Here immunoSEQ multiplex PCR was the method, and the copy in TCRdb shows in-frame clones only, minus some. The sample contains tens of thousands of clones, roughly 89% of which appear only once. Study results and limitations: Non-HPV-specific T cells did not expand in tumors during treatment, whereas candidate HPV-specific clones and E7-related motifs did.

The source is a human donor with HPV-associated anogenital cancer. The sample here was blood, taken from a patient who underwent chemoradiotherapy.

The chain's CDR3 is CASSLEGPFEAFF. Written as DNA, the CDR3 is TGTGCCAGCAGCTTGGAGGGGCCCTTTGAAGCTTTCTTT. The chain has TRBV5-5 and TRBJ1-1; D possibly corresponds to TRBD1 (5 bases). From germline, CDR1 is SGHKS and CDR2 YYEKEE (reference sequence). V was pared by 0 bases and J by 7 bases, with 10 bases between. The CDR3 loop spans 13 amino acids.